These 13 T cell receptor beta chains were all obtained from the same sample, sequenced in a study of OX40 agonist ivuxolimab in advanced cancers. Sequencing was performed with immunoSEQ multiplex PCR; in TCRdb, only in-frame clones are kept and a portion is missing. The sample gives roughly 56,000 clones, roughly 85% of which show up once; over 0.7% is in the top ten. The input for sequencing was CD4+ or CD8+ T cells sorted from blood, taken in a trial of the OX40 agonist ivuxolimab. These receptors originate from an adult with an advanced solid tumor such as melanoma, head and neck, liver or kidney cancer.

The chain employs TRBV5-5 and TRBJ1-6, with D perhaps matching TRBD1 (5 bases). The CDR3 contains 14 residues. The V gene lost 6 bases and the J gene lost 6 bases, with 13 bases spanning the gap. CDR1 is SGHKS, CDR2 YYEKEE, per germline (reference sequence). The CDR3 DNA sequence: TGTGCCAGCACCACCACAGGCCTTAATTCACCCCTCCACTTT. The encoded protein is CASTTTGLNSPLHF.

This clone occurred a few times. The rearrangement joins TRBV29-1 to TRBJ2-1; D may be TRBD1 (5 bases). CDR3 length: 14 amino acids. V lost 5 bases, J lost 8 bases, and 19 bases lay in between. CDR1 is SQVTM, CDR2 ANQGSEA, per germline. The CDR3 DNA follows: TGCAGCGTTCCCCCGGACATGTGGGGCGATGAGCAGTTCTTC. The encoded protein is CSVPPDMWGDEQFF.

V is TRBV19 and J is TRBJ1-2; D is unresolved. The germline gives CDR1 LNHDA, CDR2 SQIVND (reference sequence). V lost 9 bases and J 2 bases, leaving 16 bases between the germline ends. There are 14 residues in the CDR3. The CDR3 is CASYQGSWNYGYTF. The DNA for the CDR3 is TGTGCCAGCTACCAAGGGTCGTGGAACTATGGCTACACCTTC.

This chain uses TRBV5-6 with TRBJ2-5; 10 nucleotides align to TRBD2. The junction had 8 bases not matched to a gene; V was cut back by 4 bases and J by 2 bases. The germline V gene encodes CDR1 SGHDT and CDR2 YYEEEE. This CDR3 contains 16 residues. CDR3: CASSSTSGVRQETQYF. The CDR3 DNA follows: TGTGCCAGCAGCAGTACTAGCGGGGTAAGGCAAGAGACCCAGTACTTC.

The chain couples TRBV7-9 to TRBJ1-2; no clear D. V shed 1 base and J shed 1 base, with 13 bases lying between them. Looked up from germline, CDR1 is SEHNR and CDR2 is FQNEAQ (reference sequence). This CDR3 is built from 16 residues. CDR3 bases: TGTGCCAGCAGCTTAGAGGGCGGTCACTTTAACTATGGCTACACCTTC. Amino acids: CASSLEGGHFNYGYTF.

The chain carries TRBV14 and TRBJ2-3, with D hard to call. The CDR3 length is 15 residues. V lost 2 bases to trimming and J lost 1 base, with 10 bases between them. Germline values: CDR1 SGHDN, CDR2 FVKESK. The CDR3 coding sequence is TGTGCCAGCAGCCAATACGTACAGCGCACAGATACGCAGTATTTT. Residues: CASSQYVQRTDTQYF.

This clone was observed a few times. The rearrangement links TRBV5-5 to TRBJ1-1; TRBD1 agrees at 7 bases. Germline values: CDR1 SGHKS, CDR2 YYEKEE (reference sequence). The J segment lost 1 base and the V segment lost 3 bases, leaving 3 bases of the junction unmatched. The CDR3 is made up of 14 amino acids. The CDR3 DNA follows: TGTGCCAGCAGCTCCGGACAGGAGAACACTGAAGCTTTCTTT. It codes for CASSSGQENTEAFF.

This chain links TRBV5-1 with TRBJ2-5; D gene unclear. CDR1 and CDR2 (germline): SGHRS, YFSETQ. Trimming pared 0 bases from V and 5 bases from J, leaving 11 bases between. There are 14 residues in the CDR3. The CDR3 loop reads CASSLGTQRETQYF. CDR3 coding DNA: TGCGCCAGCAGCTTGGGTACTCAGAGGGAGACCCAGTACTTC.

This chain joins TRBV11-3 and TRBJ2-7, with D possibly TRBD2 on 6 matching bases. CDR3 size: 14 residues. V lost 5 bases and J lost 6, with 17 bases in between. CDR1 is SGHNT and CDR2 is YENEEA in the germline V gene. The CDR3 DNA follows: TGTGCCAGCAGCCCCCCGACTAGTCCAGGCGAGCAGTACTTC. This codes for CASSPPTSPGEQYF.

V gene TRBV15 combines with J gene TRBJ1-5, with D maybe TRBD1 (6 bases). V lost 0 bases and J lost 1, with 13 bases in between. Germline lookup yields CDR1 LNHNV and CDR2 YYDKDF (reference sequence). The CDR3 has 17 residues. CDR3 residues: CATSRDFGGGSNQPQHF. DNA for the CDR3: TGTGCCACCAGCAGAGATTTTGGGGGCGGGAGCAATCAGCCCCAGCATTTT.

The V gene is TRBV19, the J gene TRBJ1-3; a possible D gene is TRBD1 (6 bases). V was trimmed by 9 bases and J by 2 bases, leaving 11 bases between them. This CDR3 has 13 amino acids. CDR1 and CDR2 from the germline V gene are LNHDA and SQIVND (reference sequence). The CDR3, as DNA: TGTGCCAGCAGGGGCTCTCCTGGAAACACCATATATTTT. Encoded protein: CASRGSPGNTIYF.

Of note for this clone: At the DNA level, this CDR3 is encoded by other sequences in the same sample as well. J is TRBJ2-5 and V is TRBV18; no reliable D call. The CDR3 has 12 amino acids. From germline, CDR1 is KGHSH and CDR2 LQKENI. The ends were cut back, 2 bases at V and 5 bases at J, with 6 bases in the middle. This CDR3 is CASSPSGETQYF. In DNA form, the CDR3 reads TGTGCCAGCTCACCATCCGGGGAGACCCAGTACTTC.

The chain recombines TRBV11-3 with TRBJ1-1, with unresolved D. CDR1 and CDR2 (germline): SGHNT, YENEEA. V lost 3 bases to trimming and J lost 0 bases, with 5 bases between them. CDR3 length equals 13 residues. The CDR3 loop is CASSFRMNTEAFF. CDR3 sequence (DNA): TGTGCCAGCAGCTTCCGGATGAACACTGAAGCTTTCTTT.